The entry below gives a single TCR beta chain sequence along with its context. The germline gives CDR1 SGHVS, CDR2 FNYEAQ. CDR3 size: 20 residues. The V and J ends lost 5 bases and 2 bases, in that order; junction bases with no gene match: 15. This sample is drawn from a study of blood T cell repertoires in COVID-19. Study as a whole: Researchers got acute and convalescent COVID-19 samples from the United States, Italy and Spain.

Data came from immunoSEQ multiplex PCR; TCRdb stores just in-frame clones and leaves some out. The sample lists approximately 120,000 clones; about 83% were seen once. The sequenced sample consisted of peripheral blood. V and J are TRBV7-6 and TRBJ2-5, with TRBD2 matching over 15 bases. This receptor was taken from a human donor in a cohort sampled during active COVID-19. CDR3 protein: CASSPSIRSGLAGGQETQYF. As DNA, the CDR3 is TGTGCCAGCAGCCCCTCGATAAGATCGGGACTAGCGGGGGGACAAGAGACCCAGTACTTC. The whole variable domain, remainder taken from reference TRBV7-6 and TRBJ2-5, is GAGVSQSPRYKVTKRGQDVALRCDPISGHVSLYWYRQALGQGPEFLTYFNYEAQQDKSGLPNDRFSAERPEGSISTLTIQRTEQRDSAMYRCASSPSIRSGLAGGQETQYFGPGTRLLVL.